One sample yielded the 13 T cell receptor beta chains listed below, sequenced in a study of blood T cell repertoires in COVID-19 (dated by TCRdb to about 2020). Library generation was performed with the immunoSEQ multiplex PCR assay. TCRdb obtained this table from immuneACCESS and retained in-frame rearrangements with V and J assigned. These tables miss some clones; where compared with another copy, unresolved V genes account for less than half of the shortfall, and the remainder is unexplained. In all, the sample holds more than 150,000 clones, and under 85% of those were seen once. The ten largest clones capture approximately 9.4% of the sample. The sequenced sample was peripheral blood. The origin of the receptors is a woman aged 80 or older with acute or convalescent COVID-19.

This clone appeared a single time. The chain links TRBV7-6 to TRBJ2-5; maybe TRBD2 (5 bases). Germline CDR1 is SGHVS and CDR2 is FNYEAQ. The V end lost 4 bases, the J end lost 2 bases, and 14 bases lay between the germline ends. The CDR3 consists of 15 residues. The CDR3 protein is CASSSESGSQETQYF. In nucleotides, the CDR3 is TGTGCCAGCAGCTCCGAATCGGGGTCTCAAGAGACCCAGTACTTC.

A note on this clone: Its ends do not fully match the called genes, so a read error is possible. This specimen includes other DNA sequences encoding the same CDR3. The chain has TRBV9 and TRBJ2-1, with D uncertain. Germline CDR1 reads SGDLS; CDR2 reads YYNGEE. The CDR3 extends over 13 amino acids. This CDR3 reads CASSVAEDNEQFF. As DNA, the CDR3 is TGTGCTAGCAGCGTAGCCGAGGACAATGAGCAGTTCTTC.

Only a few counts were recorded for this clone. The chain uses TRBV7-9 and TRBJ2-7; weak D call: TRBD1 (5 bases). This CDR3 spans 15 amino acids. Germline-derived CDR1 and CDR2 are SEHNR and FQNEAQ (reference sequence). V was pared by 5 bases and J by 5 bases, with 19 bases between. CDR3: CASSPMGRVLDEQYF. The CDR3 bases are TGTGCCAGCAGCCCGATGGGGCGAGTACTCGACGAGCAGTACTTC.

The chain couples TRBV5-4 to TRBJ2-2; D gene unclear. Trimming shortened V by 3 bases and J by 3 bases, and 6 bases separated the two germline ends. Germline V CDR1 and CDR2: SGHNT, YYREEE (reference sequence). The CDR3 totals 13 residues. DNA of the CDR3: TGTGCCAGCAGCTCGGAGTACACCGGGGAGCTGTTTTTT. Protein product: CASSSEYTGELFF.

The CDR3 sequence is CASSNIEEAFF. In nucleotides, the CDR3 is TGTGCCAGCAGCAACATCGAAGAAGCTTTCTTT. This chain connects TRBV11-2 to TRBJ1-1; unclear D gene. V shed 5 bases and J shed 8 bases, with 9 bases lying between them. Germline CDR1 and CDR2: SGHAT and FQNNGV. The CDR3 consists of 11 residues.

The chain links TRBV4-2 to TRBJ1-6, with D possibly matching TRBD1 (6 bases). V lost 4 bases, J lost 5 bases, and 15 bases lay in between. Looked up from germline, CDR1 is LGHNA and CDR2 is YNFKEQ. This CDR3 has 16 residues. CDR3 protein: CASSPPGAGDNSPLHF. CDR3 nucleotide sequence: TGTGCCAGCAGCCCCCCCGGGGCAGGGGATAATTCACCCCTCCACTTT.

This chain joins TRBV6-2 or TRBV6-3 and TRBJ2-3, with 12 bases that match TRBD2. The CDR3 is 18 amino acids. J lost 6 bases, V lost 6 bases, and 16 bases had no gene match. Germline V gene data show CDR1 as MNHEY and CDR2 as SVGEGT. CDR3 sequence reads: CASSRGRSLAGGPDTQYF. Here the CDR3 DNA reads TGTGCCAGCAGCCGGGGGCGGTCTCTAGCGGGGGGGCCCGATACGCAGTATTTT.

V is TRBV7-2 and J is TRBJ2-7; 8 nucleotides match TRBD2. J gave up 3 bases and V 5 bases, and 9 bases lay outside the gene matches. The germline V gene has CDR1 SGHTA and CDR2 FQGNSA. The CDR3 is made up of 15 amino acids. Here the CDR3 DNA reads TGTGCCAGCAGCCCCAGCGGGAGAAAGTTCTACGAGCAGTACTTC. As protein: CASSPSGRKFYEQYF.

Concerning this clone: A far bigger clonotype differs at one base, so this is likely a read error. The chain employs TRBV27 and TRBJ2-2; tentatively, D is TRBD2 (6 bases). Per the germline V gene, CDR1 is MNHEY and CDR2 is SMNVEV (reference sequence). The CDR3 runs 14 residues. V was clipped by 6 bases and J by 4 bases, with 12 bases between them. In DNA form, the CDR3 reads TGTGCCAGCAGCCCCGGGACTTTCACCGGGGAGCTGTTTTTT. Translated, it gives CASSPGTFTGELFF.

This clone was recorded only once. CDR3 in DNA: TGTGCCAGCTCAGGGGACAGGGGTCCCTTTAGCAATCAGCCCCAGCATTTT. It translates to CASSGDRGPFSNQPQHF. The V and J genes are TRBV2 and TRBJ1-5, with TRBD1 matching over 10 bases. CDR1 is SNHLY, CDR2 FYNNEI, per germline. The V segment lost 8 bases and the J segment 0 bases; nucleotides outside the gene matches: 10. CDR3 size: 17 residues.

The chain joins TRBV7-2 to TRBJ1-3; no clear D. The V end was cut by 4 bases, the J end by 2 bases, with 9 bases between. This CDR3 is built from 14 residues. CDR1 is SGHTA and CDR2 is FQGNSA in the germline V gene. CDR3 nucleotides: TGTGCCAGCAGCTCCCGACAACCTGGAAACACCATATATTTT. Encoded protein: CASSSRQPGNTIYF.

This chain uses TRBV18 with TRBJ1-3; D call uncertain. The V end lost 6 bases, the J end lost 0 bases, and 12 bases lay between the germline ends. The CDR3 extends over 15 amino acids. Germline CDR1 and CDR2: KGHSH and LQKENI. CDR3 residues: CASSPTVSSGNTIYF. The CDR3 region has the DNA TGTGCCAGCTCTCCCACGGTTAGCTCTGGAAACACCATATATTTT.

CDR3 sequence: CASSVGQVFTRETQYF. In DNA form, the CDR3 reads TGTGCCAGCAGCGTAGGTCAGGTTTTCACGAGAGAGACCCAGTACTTC. The chain joins TRBV9 to TRBJ2-5; no firm D call. Trimming pared 0 bases from V and 4 bases from J, leaving 16 bases between. Germline lookup yields CDR1 SGDLS and CDR2 YYNGEE. The CDR3 has 16 residues.